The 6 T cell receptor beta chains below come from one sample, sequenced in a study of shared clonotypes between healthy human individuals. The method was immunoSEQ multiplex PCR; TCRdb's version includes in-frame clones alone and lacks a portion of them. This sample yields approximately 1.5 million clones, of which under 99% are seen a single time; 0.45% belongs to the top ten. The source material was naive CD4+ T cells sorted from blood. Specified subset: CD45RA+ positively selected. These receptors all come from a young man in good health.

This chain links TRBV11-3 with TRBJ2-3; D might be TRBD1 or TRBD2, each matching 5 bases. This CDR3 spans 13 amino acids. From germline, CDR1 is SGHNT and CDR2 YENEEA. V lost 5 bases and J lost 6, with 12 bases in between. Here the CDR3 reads CASSGTGRDTQYF. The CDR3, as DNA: TGTGCCAGCAGCGGGACGGGACGCGATACGCAGTATTTT. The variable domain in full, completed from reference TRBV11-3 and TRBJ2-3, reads EAGVVQSPRYKIIEKKQPVAFWCNPISGHNTLYWYLQNLGQGPELLIRYENEEAVDDSQLPKDRFSAERLKGVDSTLKIQPAELGDSAVYLCASSGTGRDTQYFGPGTRLTVL.

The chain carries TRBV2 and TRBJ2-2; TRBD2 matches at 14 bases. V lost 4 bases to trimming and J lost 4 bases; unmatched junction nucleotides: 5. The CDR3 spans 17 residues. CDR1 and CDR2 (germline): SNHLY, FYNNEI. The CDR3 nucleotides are TGTGCCAGCAGTGGACTAGCGGGAGGGCCGGGCACCGGGGAGCTGTTTTTT. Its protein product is CASSGLAGGPGTGELFF.

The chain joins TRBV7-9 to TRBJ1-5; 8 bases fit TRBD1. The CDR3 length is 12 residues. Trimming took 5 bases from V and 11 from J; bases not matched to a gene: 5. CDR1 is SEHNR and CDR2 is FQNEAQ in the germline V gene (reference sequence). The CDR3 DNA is TGTGCCAGCAGCCCGGGACAGGAGACCCAGCATTTT. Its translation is CASSPGQETQHF.

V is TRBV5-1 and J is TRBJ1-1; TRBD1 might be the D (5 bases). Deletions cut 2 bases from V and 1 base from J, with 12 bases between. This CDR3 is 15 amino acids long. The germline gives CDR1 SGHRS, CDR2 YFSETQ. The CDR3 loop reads CASSFRGTENTEAFF. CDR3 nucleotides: TGCGCCAGCAGCTTCAGAGGGACGGAGAACACTGAAGCTTTCTTT.

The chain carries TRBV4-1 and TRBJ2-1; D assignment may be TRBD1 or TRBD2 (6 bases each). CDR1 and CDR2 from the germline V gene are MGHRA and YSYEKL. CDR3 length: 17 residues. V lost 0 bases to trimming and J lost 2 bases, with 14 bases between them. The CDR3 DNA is TGCGCCAGCAGCCAAGACCTGAGGGGGGCGGCCTACAATGAGCAGTTCTTC. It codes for CASSQDLRGAAYNEQFF.

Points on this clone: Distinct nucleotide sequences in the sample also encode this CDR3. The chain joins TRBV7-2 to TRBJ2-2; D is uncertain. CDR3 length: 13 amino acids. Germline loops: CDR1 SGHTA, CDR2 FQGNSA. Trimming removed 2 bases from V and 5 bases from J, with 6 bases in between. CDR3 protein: CASSLTRTGELFF. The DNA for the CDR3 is TGTGCCAGCAGCTTAACACGGACCGGGGAGCTGTTTTTT. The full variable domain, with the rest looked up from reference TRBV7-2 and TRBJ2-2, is GAGVSQSPSNKVTEKGKDVELRCDPISGHTALYWYRQSLGQGLEFLIYFQGNSAPDKSGLPSDRFSAERTGGSVSTLTIQRTQQEDSAVYLCASSLTRTGELFFGEGSRLTVL.